This is a list of T cell receptor beta chains from one sample in a study of T-cell memory formation after mild COVID-19. MiXCR was run by TCRdb on the 5' RACE reads, yielding one entry per CDR3 protein. This sample yields fewer than 650,000 distinct CDR3 sequences, of which roughly 20% are seen a single time; 7% to 9% belongs to the top ten. The sample was PBMCs or a T cell subset sorted from them (not recorded which). The receptors were gathered from an adult woman who had mild COVID-19 (a few samples of this study predate the infection). Cell type and time point are not known. Each CDR3 is given with its conserved first and last residue. A D gene is named only where the DNA matches it firmly. Clone size is shown for a subset of rows, as once, few, many or a class of expanded clone.

d_call: NA; clone_size: NA; v_call: TRBV12-3/TRBV12-4; j_call: TRBJ2-3; cdr3_nt: TGTGCCAGCAGTTTCTCCGGGGCAGCAGATACGCAGTATTTT; cdr3_aa: CASSFSGAADTQYF
d_call: TRBD2; clone_size: few; v_call: TRBV2; j_call: TRBJ2-1; cdr3_nt: TGTGCCAGCAGTGAGGGAGGGAGATGGAATAATGAGCAGTTCTTC; cdr3_aa: CASSEGGRWNNEQFF
d_call: NA; clone_size: few; v_call: TRBV7-2; j_call: TRBJ2-7; cdr3_nt: TGTGCCAGCAGCTTAGGAGCAGGACAGTCCTACGAGCAGTACTTC; cdr3_aa: CASSLGAGQSYEQYF
d_call: NA; clone_size: once; v_call: TRBV4-3; j_call: TRBJ2-7; cdr3_nt: TGCGCCAGCAGTCAGAGAGTCGGGTACGAGCAGTACTTC; cdr3_aa: CASSQRVGYEQYF
d_call: TRBD2; clone_size: NA; v_call: TRBV12-3/TRBV12-4; j_call: TRBJ2-1; cdr3_nt: TGTGCCAGCAGTCCGACTAGCATTGGGTCCTACAATGAGCAGTTCTTC; cdr3_aa: CASSPTSIGSYNEQFF
d_call: TRBD2; clone_size: few; v_call: TRBV9; j_call: TRBJ2-1; cdr3_nt: TGTGCCAGCAGCCTCGGGACTAGCGGGGGGGGCTCCTACAATGAGCAGTTCTTC; cdr3_aa: CASSLGTSGGGSYNEQFF
d_call: NA; clone_size: NA; v_call: TRBV7-9; j_call: TRBJ1-1; cdr3_nt: TGTGCCAGCAGCTCCCCGGCGGGCCCTGAAGCTTTCTTT; cdr3_aa: CASSSPAGPEAFF
d_call: NA; clone_size: NA; v_call: TRBV18; j_call: TRBJ1-1; cdr3_nt: TGTGCCAGCTCACCAAGTCTAATGCAGAACACTGAAGCTTTCTTT; cdr3_aa: CASSPSLMQNTEAFF
d_call: NA; clone_size: NA; v_call: TRBV29-1; j_call: TRBJ2-3; cdr3_nt: TGCAGCTCTCGGGCCAGACCTGGGACAGATACGCAGTATTTT; cdr3_aa: CSSRARPGTDTQYF
d_call: TRBD1; clone_size: NA; v_call: TRBV7-9; j_call: TRBJ2-7; cdr3_nt: TGTGCCAGCAGCTTGGACGGACAGGGAAGCTCCTACGAGCAGTACTTC; cdr3_aa: CASSLDGQGSSYEQYF
d_call: NA; clone_size: few; v_call: TRBV20-1; j_call: TRBJ1-1; cdr3_nt: TGCAGTGCTAGTACGGGAAGGCAGAACACTGAAGCTTTCTTT; cdr3_aa: CSASTGRQNTEAFF
d_call: NA; clone_size: many; v_call: TRBV6-6; j_call: TRBJ2-1; cdr3_nt: TGTGCCAGCAGCCCCGGGACACTGAATGAGCAGTTCTTC; cdr3_aa: CASSPGTLNEQFF
d_call: NA; clone_size: few; v_call: TRBV6-5; j_call: TRBJ1-1; cdr3_nt: TGTGCCAGCAGTTACTCGGGGGTTAGGGCTTTCTTT; cdr3_aa: CASSYSGVRAFF
d_call: TRBD1; clone_size: NA; v_call: TRBV13; j_call: TRBJ2-7; cdr3_nt: TGTGCCAGCAGCTATAGGACAGGGCTCAACGAGCAGTACTTC; cdr3_aa: CASSYRTGLNEQYF
d_call: NA; clone_size: NA; v_call: TRBV4-2; j_call: TRBJ2-3; cdr3_nt: TGTGCCAGCAGCCAAGATGGAGATTTCGTTTCGGCGCAGTATTTT; cdr3_aa: CASSQDGDFVSAQYF
d_call: NA; clone_size: once; v_call: TRBV12-3/TRBV12-4; j_call: TRBJ1-1; cdr3_nt: TGTGCCAGCAGTCGGCTGGGGTCGAACACTGAAGCTTTCTTT; cdr3_aa: CASSRLGSNTEAFF
d_call: TRBD1; clone_size: many; v_call: TRBV12-3/TRBV12-4; j_call: TRBJ1-2; cdr3_nt: TGTGCCAGCAGTATAGGACAGGAATATGGCTACACCTTC; cdr3_aa: CASSIGQEYGYTF
d_call: NA; clone_size: few; v_call: TRBV29-1; j_call: TRBJ2-5; cdr3_nt: TGCAGCGTTGACATGCGGGGCGAGACCCAGTACTTC; cdr3_aa: CSVDMRGETQYF
d_call: TRBD1; clone_size: NA; v_call: TRBV4-3; j_call: TRBJ1-4; cdr3_nt: TGCGCCAGCAGCCAAGCCGGGACAGCCCCGGGAAAACTGTTTTTT; cdr3_aa: CASSQAGTAPGKLFF
d_call: NA; clone_size: NA; v_call: TRBV6-1; j_call: TRBJ1-1; cdr3_nt: TGTGCCAGCAGTGAAGGACAGCTGAACACTGAAGCTTTCTTT; cdr3_aa: CASSEGQLNTEAFF
d_call: NA; clone_size: NA; v_call: TRBV4-2; j_call: TRBJ1-4; cdr3_nt: TGTGCCAGCAGCCCCGAAAGGGTCCGGGGTGAAAAACTGTTTTTT; cdr3_aa: CASSPERVRGEKLFF
d_call: NA; clone_size: NA; v_call: TRBV24-1; j_call: TRBJ2-2; cdr3_nt: TGTGCCACCAGTTGGTCCGTACTGAACACCGGGGAGCTGTTTTTT; cdr3_aa: CATSWSVLNTGELFF
d_call: NA; clone_size: few; v_call: TRBV11-3; j_call: TRBJ2-7; cdr3_nt: TGTGCCAGCAGCCTGGCAGGGAGCAATTACGAGCAGTACTTC; cdr3_aa: CASSLAGSNYEQYF